This TCR beta chain originates from a study of blood T cell repertoires in COVID-19. Whole-study context: The samples span acute and convalescent COVID-19 from the United States, Italy and Spain.

Measured with immunoSEQ multiplex PCR; TCRdb has only the in-frame clones, and not every one. There are 260,000 or so clones in the sample; around 83% occur only once, and approximately 6% lies in the top ten. From germline, CDR1 is SGHRS and CDR2 YFSETQ. The CDR3 contains 15 residues. Trimming shortened V by 4 bases and J by 1 base, and 14 bases separated the two germline ends. V is TRBV5-1 and J is TRBJ1-1, with D tentatively TRBD1 (6 bases). This clonotype was sampled from an elderly man with acute or convalescent COVID-19. Sample: peripheral blood. The CDR3 loop reads CASSRGGTQNTEAFF. The DNA of the CDR3 is TGCGCCAGCAGCAGGGGGGGTACCCAGAACACTGAAGCTTTCTTT.